Following are 20 T cell receptor beta chains from one sample sequenced in a study of blood T cells in healthy people across ages. A second PCR, run for roughly 7 to 12 cycles, used a sample-barcoded 5' primer plus a J-beta primer mix. One entry per CDR3 protein results from TCRdb running MiXCR on the 5' RACE reads. Among hundreds of thousands of distinct CDR3 sequences listed, under 65% were seen once. Sequencing was carried out using blood. The receptors stem from a woman aged 80 or older in good health.

The J gene is TRBJ1-5, the V gene TRBV11-2, with 10 positions matching TRBD1. CDR3 length equals 16 residues. Germline lookup yields CDR1 SGHAT and CDR2 FQNNGV. J was trimmed by 7 bases and V by 4 bases; bases with no gene match: 10. CDR3 DNA: TGTGCCAGCAGCTCGGGACAGGGGAGATTCCGGCAGCCCCAGCATTTT. Its translation: CASSSGQGRFRQPQHF.

CDR3 DNA sequence: TGTGCCAGCAGCCTCCGGGCTAATGAAAAACTGTTTTTT. Protein sequence: CASSLRANEKLFF. The chain has TRBV5-5 and TRBJ1-4, with no clear D. CDR3 length: 13 amino acids. Germline CDR1 SGHKS, CDR2 YYEKEE (reference sequence). V lost 4 bases and J 3 bases, leaving 7 bases between the germline ends.

A few counts support this clonotype. The rearrangement links TRBV20-1 to TRBJ1-1; no clear D. The V and J ends lost 0 bases and 4 bases respectively, with 15 bases between them. The germline CDR1 and CDR2 sequences are DFQATT and SNEGSKA (reference sequence). The CDR3 has 15 residues. In nucleotides, the CDR3 is TGCAGTGCTAGAGATTTGGTTGTTGGGCTCACTGAAGCTTTCTTT. It is translated as CSARDLVVGLTEAFF.

J is TRBJ1-1 and V is TRBV18; tentative D call: TRBD1 (6 bases). V lost 4 bases to trimming and J lost 1 base, with 13 bases between them. Germline V gene lookup returns CDR1 KGHSH and CDR2 LQKENI. The CDR3 runs to 15 residues. The CDR3 reads CASSQGGKQNTEAFF. In DNA form, the CDR3 reads TGTGCCAGCTCACAGGGGGGGAAGCAGAACACTGAAGCTTTCTTT.

The V call is TRBV29-1, the J call TRBJ2-1, with D perhaps TRBD1 (6 bases). Germline CDR1 and CDR2: SQVTM and ANQGSEA. Trimming took off 7 bases at V and 13 bases at J, with 20 bases between the two ends. CDR3 size: 12 residues. The CDR3 loop is CSAGQYQEAQFF. The DNA for the CDR3 is TGCAGCGCTGGACAGTACCAAGAGGCCCAGTTCTTC.

The CDR3: CASSLDPVQPQHF. The CDR3 DNA reads TGTGCCAGCAGCTTGGACCCGGTACAGCCCCAGCATTTT. The V gene is TRBV5-5, the J gene TRBJ1-5, with no clear D. The CDR3 runs 13 residues. Per the germline V gene, CDR1 is SGHKS and CDR2 is YYEKEE (reference sequence). V was shortened by 0 bases and J by 7 bases, with 8 bases between the two germline ends.

This clonotype has a count of ten or more. The gene calls are TRBV5-1 and TRBJ2-7; weak D call: TRBD2 (6 bases). CDR1 SGHRS and CDR2 YFSETQ come from the germline V gene. The CDR3 loop spans 19 amino acids. V was cut by 0 bases and J by 2 bases, with 24 bases left in between. The CDR3 here is CASSLVPQVGSGGAYEQYF. CDR3 DNA: TGCGCCAGCAGCTTGGTACCGCAAGTTGGTAGCGGAGGTGCCTACGAGCAGTACTTC.

The table lists this clonotype with a few counts. The rearrangement uses TRBV5-1 and TRBJ1-2, with TRBD1 as a possible D gene (6 bases). The germline V gene encodes CDR1 SGHRS and CDR2 YFSETQ. This CDR3 contains 16 residues. V was pared by 3 bases and J by 7 bases, with 22 bases between. CDR3 nucleotide sequence: TGCGCCAGCAGCTCGTGGTCAGGGGTCCTAGGGACTGGCTACACCTTC. Translating gives CASSSWSGVLGTGYTF.

Concerning this clonotype itself: Given a much more abundant clone one base away, this may be a read error. The J gene is TRBJ2-1, the V gene TRBV9; 7 bases agree with TRBD1. CDR1 and CDR2 from the germline V gene are SGDLS and YYNGEE. The V and J ends lost 3 bases and 7 bases, in that order; junction bases with no gene match: 4. This CDR3 spans 13 amino acids. CDR3: CASSGATGNEQFF. CDR3 DNA: TGTGCCAGCAGCGGGGCGACAGGGAATGAGCAGTTCTTC.

A note on this clonotype: A junction end diverges from the germline sequence, so it may reflect a read error. In DNA form, the CDR3 reads TGTGCCAGCAGCAGAGATGGAATCTACAATGAGCAGTTCTTT. It codes for CASSRDGIYNEQFF. The chain recombines TRBV11-2 with TRBJ2-1, with no clear D. CDR3 length equals 14 residues. Germline CDR1 and CDR2: SGHAT and FQNNGV.

The CDR3 sequence is CASSRIDSYNEQFF. Written as DNA, the CDR3 is TGTGCCAGCAGCCGAATAGACAGCTACAATGAGCAGTTCTTC. This chain connects TRBV28 to TRBJ2-1, with D maybe TRBD1 (5 bases). Germline assignment: CDR1 MDHEN and CDR2 SYDVKM. This CDR3 has 14 amino acids. Trimming took off 6 bases at V and 3 bases at J, with 12 bases between the two ends.

This chain links TRBV20-1 with TRBJ2-3; 11 nucleotides align to TRBD2. V lost 0 bases, J lost 5 bases, and 13 bases stayed unmatched. This CDR3 region has 18 residues. CDR1 is DFQATT, CDR2 SNEGSKA, per germline (reference sequence). CDR3 loop: CSARDLVAGGRRGDTQYF. The CDR3 DNA follows: TGCAGTGCTAGAGATCTGGTAGCGGGAGGGCGGCGAGGAGATACGCAGTATTTT.

This clonotype was counted ten times or more. This chain uses TRBV6-6 with TRBJ1-5; D call uncertain. Germline-derived CDR1 and CDR2 are MNHNY and SVGAGI (reference sequence). The CDR3 loop spans 14 amino acids. The V and J ends lost 0 bases and 2 bases respectively, with 5 bases between them. CDR3 residues: CASSYSDGNQPQHF. In DNA form, the CDR3 reads TGTGCCAGCAGTTACTCGGACGGCAATCAGCCCCAGCATTTT.

This clonotype was found a few times. The V call is TRBV7-9, the J call TRBJ2-3; no firm D call. CDR3 size: 12 residues. Germline V gene data show CDR1 as SEHNR and CDR2 as FQNEAQ (reference sequence). Trimming removed 4 bases from V and 10 bases from J, with 12 bases in between. This CDR3 is CASSSGPAAQYF. CDR3 nucleotide sequence: TGTGCCAGCAGCTCGGGCCCGGCAGCGCAGTATTTT.

This clonotype occurred a few times. This chain connects TRBV7-2 to TRBJ1-1; D is perhaps TRBD1 (6 bases). V shed 8 bases and J shed 7 bases, with 23 bases lying between them. The CDR3 contains 15 residues. The germline gives CDR1 SGHTA, CDR2 FQGNSA. CDR3 bases: TGTGCCAGCGGAAGAGGGGGGTCCGGAGACAATGAAGCTTTCTTT. Amino acid sequence: CASGRGGSGDNEAFF.

This clonotype was counted ten times or more. This chain's CDR3 is CASSVVDPWSSYNEQFF. The DNA of the CDR3 is TGTGCCAGCAGTGTCGTGGACCCCTGGAGCTCCTACAATGAGCAGTTCTTC. This chain connects TRBV2 to TRBJ2-1, with D unresolved. Germline CDR1 is SNHLY and CDR2 is FYNNEI. CDR3 length: 17 residues. Trimming shortened V by 4 bases and J by 0 bases, and 16 bases separated the two germline ends.

CDR3 region: CAISDQSDEKLFF. The CDR3 region has the DNA TGTGCCATCAGTGACCAATCGGATGAAAAACTGTTTTTT. The rearrangement uses TRBV10-3 and TRBJ1-4; D is undetermined. With 3 bases removed from V and 6 bases from J, the gap between germline ends came to 8 bases. Germline lookup yields CDR1 ENHRY and CDR2 SYGVKD. The CDR3 runs 13 residues.

The chain links TRBV6-5 to TRBJ2-3; 9 bases map to TRBD2. Trimming took 10 bases from V and 5 from J; bases not matched to a gene: 7. The germline gives CDR1 MNHEY, CDR2 SVGAGI. The CDR3 contains 13 residues. DNA of the CDR3: TGTGCCACCAGGACTAGCGCCGAAGATACGCAGTATTTT. It yields the protein CATRTSAEDTQYF.

Concerning this clonotype itself: Sequence at one end of the junction differs from germline and may be a read error. The V call is TRBV10-3, the J call TRBJ1-2; perhaps TRBD1 as D (5 bases). The V gene's germline CDR1 is ENHRY and CDR2 SYGVKD. The CDR3 totals 14 residues. The CDR3 coding sequence is TGTGCCACCAGTGAGTCGGACTTGGGGCATGGCTACACCTTC. Protein product: CATSESDLGHGYTF.

This chain links TRBV18 with TRBJ2-5; 9 bases align to TRBD1. V trimming: 4 bases; J trimming: 13 bases; junction bases outside the gene matches: 13. The CDR3 consists of 14 residues. From germline, CDR1 is KGHSH and CDR2 LQKENI. The CDR3 nucleotides read TGTGCCAGCTCACGGGACAGGGTTAAAAATGAGCGGTACTTC. Protein: CASSRDRVKNERYF.